This T cell receptor (beta chain) originates from a study of T cells in localized non-small cell lung cancer. Overall study results and limits: Heterogeneity remains possible because sequencing was limited to only one tumor region. In adjacent lung, a median around 52 of the top 100 tumor clones were found. Higher blood T cell density tracked longer overall survival. Uninvolved adjacent lung showed higher T cell clonality than tumor.

Some clones are missing from TCRdb's copy, which holds only in-frame ones; the method was immunoSEQ multiplex PCR. The sample consists of under 2,500 clones, around 25% of them appearing once. This clone showed up just a few times. Its antigen remains unknown. Germline CDR1 and CDR2: MNHGY and SAAAGT. This CDR3 is 15 amino acids long. The junction had 8 bases not matched to a gene; V was cut back by 6 bases and J by 0 bases. The sample here was lung tumor tissue, taken before any cancer treatment. This chain links TRBV6-8 with TRBJ2-7, with TRBD1 matching over 7 bases. The sequence came from a woman aged 35-75 years with stage III squamous cell lung carcinoma. The CDR3 region has the DNA TGTGCCAGCAGCCCCGGTAGGACAGGCTCCTACGAGCAGTACTTC. Translation: CASSPGRTGSYEQYF.